The clone carrying this T cell receptor (beta chain) turned up a few times. The same CDR3 also results from other DNA sequences found in this sample. The CDR3 spans 13 residues. Germline CDR1 SQVTM, CDR2 ANQGSEA. V was clipped by 4 bases and J by 2 bases; unmatched bases: 3. Only in-frame clones appear in the TCRdb table, and some are missing; sequencing was by immunoSEQ multiplex PCR. The profile shows about 150,000 clones, approximately 94% of them singletons. This sample stems from a study of control samples from healthy donors and cancer patients. The V and J genes are TRBV29-1 and TRBJ1-2; 8 bases match TRBD1. Source material: blood. This clonotype was obtained from a woman aged 40-49 years in good health. This CDR3 reads CSVGTGTNYGYTF. Written as DNA, the CDR3 is TGCAGCGTTGGGACAGGGACAAACTATGGCTACACCTTC.